The 20 T cell receptor beta chains reported below all come from one sample, sequenced in a study of T cell responses to AZD1222 COVID-19 vaccine. Sequenced by immunoSEQ multiplex PCR; TCRdb stores in-frame clones only, minus some. This sample has 150,000 to 200,000 clones, with roughly nine tenths found just once. The sample in question was peripheral blood, obtained 28 days after the second dose of the MenACWY control vaccine. These receptors were taken from an adult who received the MenACWY meningococcal vaccine as a control.

The rearrangement links TRBV19 to TRBJ2-1; D is uncertain. V dropped 11 bases and J dropped 4 bases, with 9 bases sitting between them. The CDR3 runs to 11 residues. Germline values: CDR1 LNHDA, CDR2 SQIVND (reference sequence). CDR3 protein: CAAARYNEQFF. CDR3 coding DNA: TGTGCCGCCGCGAGGTACAATGAGCAGTTCTTC.

This chain joins TRBV19 and TRBJ1-1; TRBD1 aligns across 7 bases. V was pared by 5 bases and J by 1 base, with 7 bases of the junction left unmatched. Per germline, CDR1 LNHDA and CDR2 SQIVND (reference sequence). CDR3 length: 15 residues. The CDR3, as DNA: TGTGCCAGTAGTGGGGCGACAGGGAAGAACACTGAAGCTTTCTTT. It yields the protein CASSGATGKNTEAFF.

The CDR3 region has the DNA TGTGCCAGCAGTTCGATCCAAGAGACCCAGTACTTC. This encodes CASSSIQETQYF. The chain joins TRBV12-3 or TRBV12-4 to TRBJ2-5; D gene ambiguous. V lost 4 bases to trimming and J lost 1 base, with 4 bases between them. The CDR3 has 12 residues.

The chain couples TRBV6-5 to TRBJ1-3; D is unresolved. Germline lookup yields CDR1 MNHEY and CDR2 SVGAGI. The CDR3 runs 16 residues. V was trimmed by 0 bases and J by 2 bases, leaving 11 bases between them. The DNA of the CDR3 is TGTGCCAGCAGTTACTCGCTAAGGCCAGCTGGAAACACCATATATTTT. Translated, it gives CASSYSLRPAGNTIYF.

The chain is built from TRBV18 and TRBJ1-1; D remains unclear. The CDR3 consists of 13 residues. Trimming pared 4 bases from V and 3 bases from J, leaving 9 bases between. CDR1 and CDR2 (germline): KGHSH, LQKENI. CDR3 in DNA: TGTGCCAGCTCACTCGAGGAGGACACTGAAGCTTTCTTT. Translated: CASSLEEDTEAFF.

This chain joins TRBV6-2 or TRBV6-3 and TRBJ2-1; 9 nucleotides agree with TRBD1. The CDR3 is made up of 15 amino acids. The V segment lost 6 bases and the J segment 4 bases; nucleotides outside the gene matches: 7. Germline loops: CDR1 MNHEY, CDR2 SVGEGT. In DNA form, the CDR3 reads TGTGCCAGCAGCCGGTATGGGACAGGGTACAATGAGCAGTTCTTC. This codes for CASSRYGTGYNEQFF.

This sequence joins TRBV30 and TRBJ1-5, with D possibly matching TRBD1 (5 bases). This CDR3 spans 13 amino acids. Germline lookup yields CDR1 GTSNPN and CDR2 SVGIG (reference sequence). With 2 bases removed from V and 3 bases from J, the gap between germline ends came to 8 bases. Here the CDR3 DNA reads TGTGCCTGGAGTTCAGGGCTCAATCAGCCCCAGCATTTT. It translates to CAWSSGLNQPQHF.

The chain uses TRBV23-1 and TRBJ1-2; D is uncertain. TRBV23-1 is recorded as an ORF, its role being uncertain. V was pared by 0 bases and J by 5 bases, with 34 bases between. This CDR3 contains 22 residues. The CDR3 DNA sequence: TGCGCCAGCAGTCAATCCGGAAGGAGGGCGAGCCGTAGTTTGACTTTTTGGTATGGCTACACCTTC. Its translation: CASSQSGRRASRSLTFWYGYTF.

The chain joins TRBV27 to TRBJ2-7; D might be TRBD1 (6 bases). The CDR3 is 17 residues long. With 6 bases removed from V and 3 bases from J, the gap between germline ends came to 24 bases. Germline CDR1 is MNHEY and CDR2 is SMNVEV (reference sequence). CDR3 nucleotide sequence: TGTGCCAGCAGCCCCACGCAGAACAGGGTTCCACACTACGAGCAGTACTTC. Protein sequence: CASSPTQNRVPHYEQYF.

The chain joins TRBV10-3 to TRBJ2-1; 11 nucleotides line up with TRBD2. The CDR3 is 18 amino acids. Unmatched junction bases numbered 14, after V lost 1 base and J lost 9 bases. The germline V gene encodes CDR1 ENHRY and CDR2 SYGVKD. The CDR3 reads CAISEFHPTSGAGGEQFF. For the CDR3, the DNA is TGTGCCATCAGTGAGTTCCACCCGACTAGCGGGGCTGGTGGTGAGCAGTTCTTC.

The chain combines TRBV11-2 with TRBJ2-7; the D gene is possibly TRBD2 (5 bases). V lost 1 base and J 2 bases, leaving 6 bases between the germline ends. Germline CDR1 is SGHAT and CDR2 is FQNNGV. The CDR3 loop spans 13 amino acids. The CDR3 coding sequence is TGTGCCAGCAGCTTAGGGGAGACCTACGAGCAGTACTTC. Protein product: CASSLGETYEQYF.

This clone was counted once. The CDR3 loop is CASSLALAGGRTGELFF. CDR3 sequence (DNA): TGCGCCAGCAGCTTGGCGCTAGCGGGAGGCCGAACCGGGGAGCTGTTTTTT. The rearrangement uses TRBV5-1 and TRBJ2-2; TRBD2 aligns across 11 bases. There are 17 residues in the CDR3. In germline, CDR1 is SGHRS, CDR2 YFSETQ. Trimming at V came to 0 bases and at J to 5 bases, leaving 6 bases not matched to a gene.

The CDR3 coding sequence is TGTGCCAGTATCCGGGATAGGGCCACTGAAGCTTTCTTT. This translates into CASIRDRATEAFF. V gene TRBV19 combines with J gene TRBJ1-1, with D hard to call. The CDR3 sequence is 13 residues long. CDR1 and CDR2 from the germline V gene are LNHDA and SQIVND (reference sequence). V lost 7 bases and J 4 bases, leaving 13 bases between the germline ends.

The chain couples TRBV9 to TRBJ2-6, with D unresolved. The CDR3 is 15 residues long. The V gene lost 0 bases and the J gene lost 0 bases, with 4 bases spanning the gap. Germline V gene data show CDR1 as SGDLS and CDR2 as YYNGEE. This CDR3 is CASSVVGSGANVLTF. The CDR3 nucleotides read TGTGCCAGCAGCGTAGTCGGCTCTGGGGCCAACGTCCTGACTTTC.

The chain recombines TRBV3-1 (or the pseudogene TRBV3-2) with TRBJ1-1; TRBD1 agrees at 10 bases. This CDR3 region has 15 residues. CDR1 and CDR2 (germline): LGHDT, YNNKEL (reference sequence). V lost 3 bases and J lost 5; bases outside the gene matches: 6. CDR3 protein: CASSQQDRGGTEAFF. For the CDR3, the DNA is TGTGCCAGCAGCCAGCAGGACAGGGGGGGAACTGAAGCTTTCTTT.

A remark on this clone: At the DNA level, this CDR3 is encoded by other sequences in the same sample as well. This CDR3 reads CASSPPGDQPQHF. CDR3 DNA: TGTGCCAGCAGTCCCCCAGGGGATCAGCCCCAGCATTTT. The gene calls are TRBV28 and TRBJ1-5; possibly TRBD1 for D (6 bases). The CDR3 contains 13 residues. V was trimmed by 5 bases and J by 5 bases, leaving 10 bases between them. Germline CDR1 MDHEN, CDR2 SYDVKM. Full variable domain (rest looked up from reference TRBV28 and TRBJ1-5): DVKVTQSSRYLVKRTGEKVFLECVQDMDHENMFWYRQDPGLGLRLIYFSYDVKMKEKGDIPEGYSVSREKKERFSLILESASTNQTSMYLCASSPPGDQPQHFGDGTRLSIL.

The chain recombines TRBV6-6 with TRBJ1-1; a weak D match, TRBD1 (5 bases). The CDR3 has 13 amino acids. CDR1 is MNHNY and CDR2 is SVGAGI in the germline V gene (reference sequence). The V and J ends lost 5 bases and 1 base respectively, with 8 bases between them. Here the CDR3 reads CASSQRGNTEAFF. The DNA of the CDR3 is TGTGCCAGCAGTCAAAGGGGGAACACTGAAGCTTTCTTT.

J is TRBJ1-3 and V is TRBV7-2; perhaps TRBD1 as D (5 bases). Trimming stripped 4 bases from V and 3 bases from J, with 13 bases between. CDR1 and CDR2 from the germline V gene are SGHTA and FQGNSA. This CDR3 spans 15 amino acids. In DNA, the CDR3 is TGTGCCAGCAGCTCAGTCAGGGCCCGTGGAAACACCATATATTTT. It codes for CASSSVRARGNTIYF.

The CDR3 reads CATSDRKTTDTQYF. As DNA, the CDR3 is TGTGCCACCAGTGACAGGAAGACTACAGATACGCAGTATTTT. The chain combines TRBV24-1 with TRBJ2-3; D is undetermined. CDR3 length: 14 amino acids. V was pared by 4 bases and J by 3 bases, with 10 bases between. CDR1 and CDR2 from the germline V gene are KGHDR and SFDVKD.

This clone appeared a few times. J is TRBJ2-5 and V is TRBV2; tentatively, D is TRBD2 (5 bases). This CDR3 has 16 residues. The V gene's germline CDR1 is SNHLY and CDR2 FYNNEI. V gave up 7 bases and J gave up 4 bases, with 22 bases separating them. In DNA form, the CDR3 reads TGTGCCAGCACCCAGTTAACGGCCGCGGGCTCAGAGACCCAGTACTTC. Protein product: CASTQLTAAGSETQYF. The full variable domain, completed using reference TRBV2 and TRBJ2-5, is EPEVTQTPSHQVTQMGQEVILRCVPISNHLYFYWYRQILGQKVEFLVSFYNNEISEKSEIFDDQFSVERPDGSNFTLKIRSTKLEDSAMYFCASTQLTAAGSETQYFGPGTRLLVL.